This T cell receptor beta chain was sequenced in a study of blood T cell dynamics during melanoma immunotherapy. Study at large: First-line therapy was either pembrolizumab or nivolumab with ipilimumab for metastatic melanoma.

DNA loading was fixed at roughly 0.35 ug for all bulk PBMC samples. Only in-frame clones appear in the TCRdb table, and some are missing; sequencing was by immunoSEQ multiplex PCR. Of approximately 28,000 clones listed, 75% to 90% are singletons. The time point is: week 3, after first cycle of checkpoint inhibitor. This clone was detected only once. What it binds is not known. General observations from the study: Unlike progressors, later disease-control patients had W3 repertoires gaining clonality or diversity. The study could not tell melanoma-specific clones from general immune activation.

The clonotype comes from a human donor with melanoma. The source material was blood, sampled from a patient treated with checkpoint blockade.

Here the CDR3 DNA reads TGTGCCAGTAGTCGGGCTCCGGCGAACACCGGGGAGCTGTTTTTT. Its protein product is CASSRAPANTGELFF. The J gene is TRBJ2-2, the V gene TRBV19; D is ambiguous. The V end lost 5 bases, the J end lost 0 bases, and 10 bases lay between the germline ends. The CDR3 loop spans 15 amino acids. Germline CDR1 and CDR2: LNHDA and SQIVND (reference sequence). The full variable domain, its missing parts supplied by reference TRBV19 and TRBJ2-2, is DGGITQSPKYLFRKEGQNVTLSCEQNLNHDAMYWYRQDPGQGLRLIYYSQIVNDFQKGDIAEGYSVSREKKESFPLTVTSAQKNPTAFYLCASSRAPANTGELFFGEGSRLTVL.